This T cell receptor (beta chain) was captured by sequencing in a study of CD8 T cells in ankylosing spondylitis. Study conclusions and caveats: The study identified a TCR beta motif of eight highly homologous variants that appeared characteristic of ankylosing spondylitis blood.

This clonotype was counted a few times. Its antigen is not known. TCRdb used MiXCR to reprocess the 5' RACE reads, holding one entry per CDR3 protein. The sample carries hundreds of thousands of distinct CDR3 sequences, 15% to 20% recorded once. With 5 bases clipped from V and 3 bases from J, the junction kept 6 bases outside the gene matches. In germline, CDR1 is DFQATT, CDR2 SNEGSKA (reference sequence). This CDR3 has 14 residues. Material for sequencing was blood, either unsorted or a sorted T cell fraction (not recorded which). The chain carries TRBV20-1 and TRBJ1-5; TRBD1 matches at 8 bases. This clonotype was obtained from a male donor with ankylosing spondylitis. The CDR3 DNA reads TGCAGTGCTGGGGGGACAGGCACCAATCAGCCCCAGCATTTT. Translating it yields CSAGGTGTNQPQHF.